This is a list of T cell receptor beta chains from one sample in a study of cytomegalovirus exposure and HLA in healthy donors. The protocol was immunoSEQ multiplex PCR, while the TCRdb copy is restricted to in-frame clones and leaves out a portion. The data contain 130,000 or so clones, roughly 8.6% of them singletons. The source material was PBMCs. These receptors were taken from a woman aged 40-49 years in good health and CMV-seropositive. Each CDR3 is given with its conserved first and last residue. The order of the fields is J gene, D gene, V gene, clone size, CDR3 protein, CDR3 DNA. A D gene is named only where the DNA matches it firmly. Size is stated for part of the rows, as once, few or many counts, or as a class when the clone is expanded.

j_call: TRBJ1-5
d_call: .
v_call: TRBV4-2
clone_size: few
cdr3_aa: CASSQDGRQEPQHF
cdr3_nt: TGTGCCAGCAGCCAAGATGGACGACAGGAGCCCCAGCATTTT

j_call: TRBJ1-5
d_call: .
v_call: TRBV7-6
clone_size: .
cdr3_aa: CASSLDVSWAVGQPQHF
cdr3_nt: TGTGCCAGCAGCTTAGACGTGTCGTGGGCCGTTGGTCAGCCCCAGCATTTT

j_call: TRBJ1-1
d_call: TRBD1
v_call: TRBV28
clone_size: many
cdr3_aa: CASSLLGQVNTEAFF
cdr3_nt: TGTGCCAGCAGCCTTTTAGGACAGGTGAACACTGAAGCTTTCTTT

j_call: TRBJ2-5
d_call: .
v_call: TRBV2
clone_size: few
cdr3_aa: CASSESRTDQETQYF
cdr3_nt: TGTGCCAGCAGTGAGAGTAGGACAGACCAAGAGACCCAGTACTTC

j_call: TRBJ2-7
d_call: TRBD2
v_call: TRBV5-1
clone_size: .
cdr3_aa: CASSSSGRSYEQYF
cdr3_nt: TGCGCCAGCAGCTCTAGCGGGAGATCCTACGAGCAGTACTTC

j_call: TRBJ2-5
d_call: .
v_call: TRBV2
clone_size: few
cdr3_aa: CASSTPAARVEETQYF
cdr3_nt: TGTGCCAGCAGTACCCCTGCGGCCCGAGTCGAAGAGACCCAGTACTTC

j_call: TRBJ1-3
d_call: .
v_call: TRBV2
clone_size: few
cdr3_aa: CASSVRNTIYF
cdr3_nt: TGTGCCAGCAGTGTCAGAAACACCATATATTTT

j_call: TRBJ1-2
d_call: .
v_call: TRBV28
clone_size: .
cdr3_aa: CASKVREGRGDGYTF
cdr3_nt: TGTGCCAGCAAGGTGCGAGAAGGGAGAGGTGACGGCTACACCTTC

j_call: TRBJ1-5
d_call: .
v_call: TRBV27
clone_size: .
cdr3_aa: CASSTRGVRNQPQHF
cdr3_nt: TGTGCCAGCAGTACCAGGGGCGTGCGAAATCAGCCCCAGCATTTT

j_call: TRBJ1-2
d_call: TRBD1
v_call: TRBV5-1
clone_size: few
cdr3_aa: CASSFPTGGGYTF
cdr3_nt: TGCGCCAGCAGCTTTCCGACAGGGGGAGGCTACACCTTC

j_call: TRBJ2-2
d_call: .
v_call: TRBV6-1
clone_size: .
cdr3_aa: CASTRTANTGELFF
cdr3_nt: TGTGCCAGCACCAGGACAGCGAACACCGGGGAGCTGTTTTTT

j_call: TRBJ1-5
d_call: .
v_call: TRBV7-8
clone_size: .
cdr3_aa: CASSLNRVPNQPQHF
cdr3_nt: TGTGCCAGCAGCTTAAACCGCGTCCCCAATCAGCCCCAGCATTTT

j_call: TRBJ2-7
d_call: .
v_call: TRBV30
clone_size: .
cdr3_aa: CAWGTGPTYEQYF
cdr3_nt: TGTGCCTGGGGTACAGGGCCGACCTACGAGCAGTACTTC

j_call: TRBJ2-7
d_call: TRBD2
v_call: TRBV28
clone_size: few
cdr3_aa: CASSLPSPGGQRFEQYF
cdr3_nt: TGTGCCAGCAGTCTGCCATCTCCGGGGGGGCAAAGATTCGAGCAGTACTTC

j_call: TRBJ2-7
d_call: .
v_call: TRBV15
clone_size: few
cdr3_aa: CATSTWDNPYEQYF
cdr3_nt: TGTGCCACCAGCACCTGGGACAACCCCTACGAGCAGTACTTC

j_call: TRBJ2-1
d_call: .
v_call: TRBV7-2
clone_size: .
cdr3_aa: CASSSRLREQFF
cdr3_nt: TGTGCCAGCAGCTCGAGACTGCGTGAGCAGTTCTTC

j_call: TRBJ1-2
d_call: TRBD1
v_call: TRBV4-1
clone_size: .
cdr3_aa: CASSHPKVRTGENYGYTF
cdr3_nt: TGCGCCAGCAGCCATCCCAAAGTCCGGACAGGGGAGAACTATGGCTACACCTTC

j_call: TRBJ2-3
d_call: .
v_call: TRBV7-9
clone_size: .
cdr3_aa: CASSTSTDTQYF
cdr3_nt: TGTGCCAGCAGCACTTCCACAGATACGCAGTATTTT

j_call: TRBJ2-2
d_call: TRBD1
v_call: TRBV5-1
clone_size: .
cdr3_aa: CASSTRGSGTGHTGELFF
cdr3_nt: TGCGCCAGCAGCACAAGAGGTTCCGGGACAGGACACACCGGGGAGCTGTTTTTT